This T cell receptor beta chain was captured in a study of blood T cell repertoires in COVID-19. Whole-study context: Samples taken during acute and convalescent COVID-19 were collected in the United States, Italy and Spain. Nucleic acid was either cDNA or gDNA, and it came from T cells, B-cell-depleted T cells, or PBMCs.

Under the authors' procedure: By means of reference gene primer amplification, nucleated cell counts were estimated. TCRdb's table, derived via immunoSEQ multiplex PCR, lists solely in-frame clones and lacks some. V and J calls plus clone size are reproduced from that table; the DNA served to infer D and trimming. The sample holds some 180,000 clones; roughly 77% are singletons and the top ten take under 7%. V was cut by 5 bases and J by 3 bases, with 16 bases left in between. CDR1 and CDR2 (germline): SGHNT, YYREEE (reference sequence). The CDR3 contains 15 residues. What was sequenced was peripheral blood. The chain is built from TRBV5-4 and TRBJ2-3; a weak D match, TRBD2 (6 bases). The clonotype comes from a woman between 40 and 55 years old with COVID-19, enrolled during active disease. The DNA of the CDR3 is TGTGCCAGCAGTTCGGGCGGGATGGGTACAGATACGCAGTATTTT. Translating it yields CASSSGGMGTDTQYF.